The next 6 T cell receptor beta chains were all read from a single sample in a study of blood T cells in healthy people across ages. PCR was performed a second time for roughly 7 to 11 cycles using a sample-barcoded 5' primer and a J-beta primer mix. TCRdb ran MiXCR on the 5' RACE reads and lists one entry per CDR3 protein. The table includes about 570,000 distinct CDR3 sequences, roughly 29% detected once. Sequenced sample: blood. Receptors originate from a woman between 65 and 79 years old in good health.

The V and J genes are TRBV4-3 and TRBJ2-5; D is ambiguous. Germline values: CDR1 LGHNA, CDR2 YSLEER. Between the trimmed V and J ends, which lost 0 bases and 5 bases, there was a span of 7 bases. The length of the CDR3 is 13 residues. The CDR3 coding sequence is TGCGCCAGCAGCCAAGACCAGCTCGAGACCCAGTACTTC. It translates to CASSQDQLETQYF.

A few counts support this clonotype. The chain couples TRBV29-1 to TRBJ2-1; 13 positions agree with TRBD2. J gave up 0 bases and V 6 bases, and 5 bases lay outside the gene matches. CDR1 is SQVTM and CDR2 is ANQGSEA in the germline V gene. CDR3 length: 16 amino acids. The CDR3 sequence: CSVGTSGGDSYNEQFF. In nucleotides, the CDR3 is TGCAGCGTGGGTACTAGCGGGGGGGACTCCTACAATGAGCAGTTCTTC.

The chain has TRBV20-1 and TRBJ2-7; TRBD1 agrees at 7 bases. This CDR3 is 14 amino acids long. V lost 5 bases to trimming and J lost 4 bases; unmatched junction nucleotides: 11. Germline V gene lookup returns CDR1 DFQATT and CDR2 SNEGSKA (reference sequence). CDR3 bases: TGCAGTGCTCAGCCGGGACAGAGTGGATACGAGCAGTACTTC. Translating gives CSAQPGQSGYEQYF.

J is TRBJ2-7 and V is TRBV19; TRBD1 matches 11 bases. V lost 6 bases, J lost 5 bases, and 6 bases stayed unmatched. Germline CDR1 is LNHDA and CDR2 is SQIVND (reference sequence). The length of the CDR3 is 14 residues. DNA of the CDR3: TGTGCCAGTAGGGACAGGGGGCATAGCGACGAGCAGTACTTC. It is translated as CASRDRGHSDEQYF.

This clonotype has more than one count but fewer than ten. The rearrangement joins TRBV5-1 to TRBJ2-1; TRBD1 aligns across 11 bases. This CDR3 is 15 amino acids long. Germline CDR1 and CDR2: SGHRS and YFSETQ. The trim removed 3 bases at V and 6 bases at J, leaving 5 bases unmatched. CDR3 residues: CASSSGQGGANEQFF. CDR3 coding DNA: TGCGCCAGCAGCTCGGGACAGGGGGGGGCCAATGAGCAGTTCTTC.

The CDR3 reads CASSINRGYEQYF. The CDR3 DNA sequence: TGTGCCAGTAGTATAAACAGGGGTTACGAGCAGTACTTC. The chain has TRBV19 and TRBJ2-7; 7 nucleotides line up with TRBD1. V dropped 2 bases and J dropped 4; count of bases not matched to a gene: 2. The length of the CDR3 is 13 residues. Germline V CDR1 and CDR2: LNHDA, SQIVND (reference sequence).